The rows below give T cell receptor beta chains drawn from one sample of a study of blood T cell repertoires in COVID-19. The repertoire was sequenced with immunoSEQ multiplex PCR; TCRdb's copy has only in-frame clones and lacks some. The table includes 200,000 to 300,000 clones, nearly 90% detected once. Source material: peripheral blood. These receptors all stem from a woman between 25 and 40 years old with acute or convalescent COVID-19. The CDR3 runs from the conserved cysteine through the conserved F or W. The D gene is left open where the match is weak. The size entry is marked missing in some rows and otherwise reads once, few, many or a size class.

j_call d_call clone_size v_call cdr3_aa cdr3_nt
TRBJ2-7 . once TRBV29-1 CSEVRQSYEQYF TGCAGCGAAGTAAGACAGTCCTACGAGCAGTACTTC
TRBJ2-7 . . TRBV27 CASSLVGTPDYEQYF TGTGCCAGCAGTTTAGTTGGGACTCCCGATTACGAGCAGTACTTC
TRBJ2-3 . . TRBV21-1 CASSNRYRGTDTQYF TGTGCCAGCAGCAATCGGTACAGGGGCACAGATACGCAGTATTTT
TRBJ2-1 TRBD2 . TRBV14 CASSQDWTPRGRVLDEQFF TGTGCCAGCAGCCAAGATTGGACCCCCCGCGGGAGGGTATTGGATGAGCAGTTCTTC
TRBJ1-2 TRBD1 . TRBV5-1 CASSLSGTGNGYTF TGCGCCAGCAGCTTGTCCGGGACAGGGAATGGCTACACCTTC
TRBJ2-7 . . TRBV15 CATSRVRGLTGEQYF TGTGCCACCAGCAGAGTTCGGGGTCTAACGGGTGAGCAGTACTTC
TRBJ1-5 . . TRBV7-6 CASSLGGGISQPQHF TGTGCCAGCAGCTTAGGTGGAGGGATCAGTCAGCCCCAGCATTTT
TRBJ1-3 TRBD1 . TRBV5-1 CASSLSQGVAGNTIYF TGCGCCAGCAGCTTGAGTCAGGGGGTAGCTGGAAACACCATATATTTT
TRBJ2-2 . . TRBV9 CASRGGTNTGELFF TGTGCCAGCAGAGGAGGGACGAACACCGGGGAGCTGTTTTTT
TRBJ2-5 TRBD2 . TRBV2 CASSAFPTSGRVGETQYF TGTGCCAGCAGTGCTTTCCCGACTAGCGGGAGGGTGGGAGAGACCCAGTACTTC
TRBJ1-1 TRBD1 . TRBV27 CASSHRGGTEAFF TGTGCCAGCAGTCACAGGGGGGGCACTGAAGCTTTCTTT
TRBJ1-4 . . TRBV7-2 CASSLGSSGSEKLFF TGTGCCAGCAGCTTAGGAAGTTCGGGGAGTGAAAAACTGTTTTTT
TRBJ2-2 . . TRBV27 CASRRYTGELFF TGTGCCAGCAGGAGATACACCGGGGAGCTGTTTTTT
TRBJ1-1 TRBD1 . TRBV5-1 CASSSGTGGVEAFF TGCGCCAGCAGCTCCGGGACAGGGGGGGTTGAAGCTTTCTTT
TRBJ1-6 TRBD1 once TRBV5-1 CASSGTGVPNSPLHF TGCGCCAGCAGCGGTACAGGGGTCCCTAATTCACCCCTCCACTTT
TRBJ2-7 . . TRBV5-1 CASSLLQGYEQYF TGCGCCAGCAGCTTGCTACAGGGTTACGAGCAGTACTTC
TRBJ2-7 TRBD2 . TRBV19 CASSVTGTKDEQYF TGTGCCAGTAGTGTCACCGGGACTAAAGACGAGCAGTACTTC
TRBJ2-1 . . TRBV7-9 CASSFVEQFF TGTGCCAGCAGCTTCGTTGAGCAGTTCTTC
TRBJ1-1 . . TRBV9 CASSVQGTNTEAFF TGTGCCAGCAGCGTACAGGGAACGAACACTGAAGCTTTCTTT
TRBJ1-2 . . TRBV7-9 CASSLPGGTYGYTF TGTGCCAGCAGCTTACCCGGAGGTACTTATGGCTACACCTTC
TRBJ2-7 TRBD2 . TRBV6-5 CASSSFVVGGVYEQYF TGTGCCAGCAGTTCTTTTGTAGTGGGAGGGGTCTACGAGCAGTACTTC
TRBJ2-1 . . TRBV21-1 CASLPRGPLNNEQFF TGTGCCAGCCTTCCCAGGGGACCCCTTAACAATGAGCAGTTCTTC
TRBJ1-5 . few TRBV29-1 CSVASGYNQPQHF TGCAGCGTTGCTTCAGGTTACAATCAGCCCCAGCATTTT
TRBJ2-1 . . TRBV2 CASSDPGESSYNEQFF TGTGCCAGCAGTGACCCCGGGGAGAGCTCCTACAATGAGCAGTTCTTC
TRBJ1-4 . . TRBV30 CAWGVQGINEKLFF TGTGCCTGGGGGGTCCAGGGGATTAATGAAAAACTGTTTTTT
TRBJ2-5 . . TRBV6-5 CASSYSVGETQYF TGTGCCAGCAGTTACTCCGTCGGAGAGACCCAGTACTTC
TRBJ2-2 . . TRBV9 CASSVAPTAPSTGELFF TGTGCCAGCAGCGTAGCTCCGACAGCCCCGAGCACCGGGGAGCTGTTTTTT
TRBJ1-3 . . TRBV5-1 CASSLEGQPGNTIYF TGCGCCAGCAGCTTGGAGGGGCAGCCTGGAAACACCATATATTTT
TRBJ2-5 TRBD2 . TRBV3-1/TRBV3-2 CASSQHGTSGRKTQYF TGTGCCAGCAGCCAACACGGGACTAGCGGTCGAAAGACCCAGTACTTC
TRBJ2-7 TRBD2 . TRBV7-9 CASSTTSGSSSYEQYF TGTGCCAGCAGCACGACTAGCGGTTCTAGCTCCTACGAGCAGTACTTC
TRBJ1-6 . . TRBV7-9 CASAGDPRPLHF TGTGCCAGTGCAGGGGACCCGCGGCCCCTCCACTTT
TRBJ2-7 TRBD2 once TRBV6-5 CASSQLAGEQYF TGTGCCAGCAGTCAGCTAGCGGGGGAGCAGTACTTC
TRBJ1-2 TRBD1 . TRBV29-1 CSVPTLLGQGDYGYTF TGCAGCGTCCCTACCCTCTTAGGACAGGGCGACTATGGCTACACCTTC
TRBJ2-7 TRBD2 . TRBV18 CASSPRGTSGNEQYF TGTGCCAGCTCACCACGGGGGACTAGCGGGAACGAGCAGTACTTC
TRBJ2-7 . . TRBV29-1 CSVESLTDYEQYF TGCAGCGTTGAAAGTTTGACAGACTACGAGCAGTACTTC
TRBJ2-3 . . TRBV5-4 CASRKELSTDTQYF TGTGCCAGCAGAAAGGAGTTAAGCACAGATACGCAGTATTTT
TRBJ1-3 TRBD1 . TRBV30 CAWTPPGQGSGNTIYF TGTGCCTGGACCCCTCCGGGACAGGGATCCGGAAACACCATATATTTT
TRBJ2-7 TRBD2 . TRBV9 CASSVGTSGTYEQYF TGTGCCAGCAGCGTCGGGACTAGCGGGACATACGAGCAGTACTTC
TRBJ2-3 TRBD1 once TRBV27 CASSLMGQVLLTDTQYF TGTGCCAGCAGTTTAATGGGACAGGTGTTACTCACAGATACGCAGTATTTT
TRBJ2-7 . . TRBV5-6 CASSLRTFFGLSEQYF TGTGCCAGCAGCCTAAGGACATTTTTTGGGTTGTCGGAGCAGTACTTC